This T cell receptor beta chain stems from a study of technical replicates of blood from several donors. V lost 4 bases, J lost 1 base, and 17 bases lay in between. The germline CDR1 and CDR2 sequences are SGHNT and YYREEE (reference sequence). The CDR3 extends over 17 amino acids. The method was immunoSEQ multiplex PCR; TCRdb's version includes in-frame clones alone and lacks a portion of them. The data contain 95,000 or so clones, around 95% of them singletons. The V call is TRBV5-4, the J call TRBJ2-2; possibly TRBD2 for D (6 bases). This TCR derives from a human donor in good health. The material sequenced was T cells isolated from PBMCs. Here the CDR3 DNA reads TGTGCCAGCAGCCCGTCAGGCGGGACTGGGAACACCGGGGAGCTGTTTTTT. It encodes CASSPSGGTGNTGELFF.